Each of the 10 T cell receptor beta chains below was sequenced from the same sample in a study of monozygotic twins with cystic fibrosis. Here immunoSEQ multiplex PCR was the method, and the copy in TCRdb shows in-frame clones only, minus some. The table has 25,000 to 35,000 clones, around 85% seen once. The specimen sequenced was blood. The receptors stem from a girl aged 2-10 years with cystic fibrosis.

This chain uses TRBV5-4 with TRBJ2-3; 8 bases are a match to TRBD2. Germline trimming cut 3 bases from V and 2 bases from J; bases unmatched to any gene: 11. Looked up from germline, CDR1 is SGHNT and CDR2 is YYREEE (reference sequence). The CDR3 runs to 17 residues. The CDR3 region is CASSSSTSGAFTDTQYF. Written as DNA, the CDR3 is TGTGCCAGCAGCTCGAGTACTAGCGGAGCCTTCACAGATACGCAGTATTTT. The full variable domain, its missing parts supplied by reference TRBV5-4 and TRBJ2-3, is ETGVTQSPTHLIKTRGQQVTLRCSSQSGHNTVSWYQQALGQGPQFIFQYYREEENGRGNFPPRFSGLQFPNYSSELNVNALELDDSALYLCASSSSTSGAFTDTQYFGPGTRLTVL.

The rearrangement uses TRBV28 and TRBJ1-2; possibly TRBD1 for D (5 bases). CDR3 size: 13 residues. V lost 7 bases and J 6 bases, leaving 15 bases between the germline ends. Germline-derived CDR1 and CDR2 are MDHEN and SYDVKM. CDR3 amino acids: CASTPYAGNGYTF. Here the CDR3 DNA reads TGTGCCAGCACCCCTTATGCAGGGAATGGCTACACCTTC.

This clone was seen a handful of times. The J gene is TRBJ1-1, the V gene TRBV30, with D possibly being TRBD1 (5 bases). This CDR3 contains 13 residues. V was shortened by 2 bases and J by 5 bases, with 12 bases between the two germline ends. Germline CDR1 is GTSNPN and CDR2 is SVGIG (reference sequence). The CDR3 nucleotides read TGTGCCTGGAGTCCCACAGGTTTTACTGAAGCTTTCTTT. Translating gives CAWSPTGFTEAFF.

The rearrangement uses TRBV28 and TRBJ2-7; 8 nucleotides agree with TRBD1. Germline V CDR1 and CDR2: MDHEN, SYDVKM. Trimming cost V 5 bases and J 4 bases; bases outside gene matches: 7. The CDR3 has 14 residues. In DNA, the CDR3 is TGTGCCAGCAGTCCCGGGACAGGAGCTTACGAGCAGTACTTC. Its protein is CASSPGTGAYEQYF.

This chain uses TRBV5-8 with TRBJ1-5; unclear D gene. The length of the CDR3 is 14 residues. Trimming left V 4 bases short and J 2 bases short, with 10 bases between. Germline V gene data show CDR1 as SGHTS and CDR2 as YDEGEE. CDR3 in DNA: TGTGCCAGCAGCCCGGGATGGGGCAATCAGCCCCAGCATTTT. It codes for CASSPGWGNQPQHF.

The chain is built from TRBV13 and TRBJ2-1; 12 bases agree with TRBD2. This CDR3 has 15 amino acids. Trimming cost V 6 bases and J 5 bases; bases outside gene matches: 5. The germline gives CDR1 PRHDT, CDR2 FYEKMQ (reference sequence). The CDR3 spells CASSQLAGGHNEQFF. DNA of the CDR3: TGTGCCAGCAGTCAACTAGCGGGAGGCCACAATGAGCAGTTCTTC.

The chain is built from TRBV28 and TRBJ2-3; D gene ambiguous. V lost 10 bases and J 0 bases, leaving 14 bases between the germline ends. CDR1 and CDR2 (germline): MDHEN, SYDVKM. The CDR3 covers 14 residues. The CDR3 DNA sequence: TGTGCCACCGGCGGTGGGTTTAGCACAGATACGCAGTATTTT. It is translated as CATGGGFSTDTQYF.

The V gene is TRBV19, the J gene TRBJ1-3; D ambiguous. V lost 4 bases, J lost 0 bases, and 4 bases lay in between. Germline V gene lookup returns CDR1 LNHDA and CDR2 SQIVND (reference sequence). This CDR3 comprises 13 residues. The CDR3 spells CASSSYSGNTIYF. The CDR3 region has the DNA TGTGCCAGTAGTAGCTACTCTGGAAACACCATATATTTT.

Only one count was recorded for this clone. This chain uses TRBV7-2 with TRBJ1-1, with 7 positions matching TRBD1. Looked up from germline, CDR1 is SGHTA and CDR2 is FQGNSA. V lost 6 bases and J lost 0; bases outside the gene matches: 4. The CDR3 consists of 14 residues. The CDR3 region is CASRRDSMNTEAFF. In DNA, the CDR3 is TGTGCCAGCAGGCGGGACAGTATGAACACTGAAGCTTTCTTT. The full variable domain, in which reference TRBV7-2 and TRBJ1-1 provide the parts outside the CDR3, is GAGVSQSPSNKVTEKGKDVELRCDPISGHTALYWYRQSLGQGLEFLIYFQGNSAPDKSGLPSDRFSAERTGGSVSTLTIQRTQQEDSAVYLCASRRDSMNTEAFFGQGTRLTVV.

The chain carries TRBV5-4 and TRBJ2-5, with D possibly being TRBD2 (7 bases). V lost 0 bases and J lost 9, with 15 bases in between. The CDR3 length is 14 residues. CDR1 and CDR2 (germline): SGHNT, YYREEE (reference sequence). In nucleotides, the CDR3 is TGTGCCAGCAGCTTGGCCGGGGGGCGAAGGGCCCAGTACTTC. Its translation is CASSLAGGRRAQYF.